In its sample, the clone carrying this TCR beta chain was seen a few times. CDR1 and CDR2 from the germline V gene are MGHDK and SYGVNS. Trimming removed 8 bases from V and 6 bases from J; junction bases left unmatched: 17. This CDR3 has 18 amino acids. The sample comes from a study of CD8+ T cells in alopecia areata. Treatment described: oral pan-JAK inhibitor, 5-10 mg twice daily. Extraction of RNA preceded its reverse transcription into cDNA, which served as the sequencing template. Clones were read by immunoSEQ multiplex PCR, and TCRdb kept only the in-frame ones, dropping some. This sample has 150,000 to 200,000 clones, with around three fifths found just once.

The chain links TRBV25-1 to TRBJ2-2; 11 bases agree with TRBD1. This TCR derives from a human donor with alopecia areata. The sample here was CD8+ T cells sorted from blood, taken at week 24, from a patient treated with tofacitinib. The CDR3 loop is CASQGQGDLSHVPGELFF. The CDR3 nucleotides are TGTGCCAGCCAGGGACAGGGGGACCTCTCTCACGTTCCCGGGGAGCTGTTTTTT.